These 13 T cell receptor beta chains came from one sample sequenced in a study of shared clonotypes between healthy human individuals (dated by TCRdb to about 2020). Receptor libraries were prepared by the immunoSEQ multiplex PCR assay. Sourced from immuneACCESS, this table was stored by TCRdb with only in-frame sequences that have V and J called. A share of the clones is absent; for the studies checked, an unresolved V gene accounts for under half, and the remainder has no known explanation. This sample lists about 2.4 million clones; approximately 93% were detected once. In total, the top ten clones hold 0.36% of the sample. Sequences were obtained from naive CD4+ T cells from PBMCs. This sample's cell subset or site label indicates: CD45RA+ positively selected. Receptors were obtained from a man between 18 and 29 years old in good health. Some clones in this sample may be carry-over from other donors' samples.

V gene TRBV28 combines with J gene TRBJ1-5; weak D call: TRBD1 (6 bases). The V and J ends lost 10 bases and 7 bases respectively, with 14 bases between them. Germline CDR1 reads MDHEN; CDR2 reads SYDVKM. The CDR3 extends over 12 amino acids. The CDR3 sequence is CATRTGRQPQHF. CDR3 bases: TGTGCCACCAGAACAGGGCGGCAGCCCCAGCATTTT.

Comment on this clone: Additional DNA sequences in this sample encode the identical CDR3. In DNA form, the CDR3 reads TGTGCCAGCAGCTTGGGACTGCCCACAGATACGCAGTATTTT. Translated: CASSLGLPTDTQYF. J is TRBJ2-3 and V is TRBV7-9; tentatively, D is TRBD2 (6 bases). Trimming removed 3 bases from V and 2 bases from J, with 9 bases in between. The CDR3 is made up of 14 amino acids. Germline CDR1 SEHNR, CDR2 FQNEAQ (reference sequence).

The chain couples TRBV10-1 to TRBJ2-7; 13 bases match TRBD2. CDR1 and CDR2 (germline): WNHNN, SYGVQD (reference sequence). The CDR3 has 15 amino acids. The trim removed 3 bases at V and 3 bases at J, leaving 2 bases unmatched. CDR3 residues: CASSETSGRDYEQYF. The CDR3 DNA sequence: TGCGCCAGCAGTGAAACTAGCGGGAGGGACTACGAGCAGTACTTC.

Concerning this clone itself: The sample contains more than one DNA sequence encoding this CDR3. The chain recombines TRBV6-6 with TRBJ1-1; D is uncertain. The V end lost 2 bases, the J end lost 0 bases, and 7 bases lay between the germline ends. Germline CDR1 is MNHNY and CDR2 is SVGAGI (reference sequence). The CDR3 extends over 14 amino acids. The CDR3 nucleotides are TGTGCCAGCAGTTACAGGGTCATGAACACTGAAGCTTTCTTT. It translates to CASSYRVMNTEAFF.

V usage is TRBV27 and J usage is TRBJ1-5; D is possibly TRBD1 (5 bases). This CDR3 is 14 amino acids long. V lost 5 bases, J lost 6 bases, and 14 bases lay in between. Germline V gene lookup returns CDR1 MNHEY and CDR2 SMNVEV (reference sequence). CDR3 sequence (DNA): TGTGCCAGCAGTCCCACAGGTCACGGTCAGCCCCAGCATTTT. It codes for CASSPTGHGQPQHF.

The V and J genes are TRBV11-2 and TRBJ2-1; D gene uncertain. The germline V gene encodes CDR1 SGHAT and CDR2 FQNNGV. The CDR3 is 12 residues long. Trimming took 0 bases from V and 6 from J, leaving 3 bases between them. The CDR3 is CASSLDRNEQFF. CDR3 coding DNA: TGTGCCAGCAGCTTAGATCGCAATGAGCAGTTCTTC.

This clone was seen only once. J is TRBJ1-2 and V is TRBV4-1; 8 bases line up with TRBD1. The CDR3 runs to 17 residues. After removal of 4 bases from V and 8 bases from J, the junction contained 18 bases not matched to a gene. Germline assignment: CDR1 MGHRA and CDR2 YSYEKL. CDR3 sequence (DNA): TGCGCCAGCAGCCCACTGGAGACAGGGGACAGAGCGAGGGGCTACACCTTC. Translated, it gives CASSPLETGDRARGYTF.

Here the CDR3 reads CASSQYLAGAAYNEQFF. The CDR3 coding sequence is TGCGCCAGCAGCCAATACCTAGCGGGAGCAGCCTACAATGAGCAGTTCTTC. The rearrangement uses TRBV5-1 and TRBJ2-1, with TRBD2 matching 10 bases. Losses at the gene ends were 4 bases for V and 2 bases for J; bases not matched to a gene: 9. Germline V lookup: CDR1 SGHRS, CDR2 YFSETQ. The CDR3 spans 17 residues. The full variable domain, rest sourced from reference TRBV5-1 and TRBJ2-1, is KAGVTQTPRYLIKTRGQQVTLSCSPISGHRSVSWYQQTPGQGLQFLFEYFSETQRNKGNFPGRFSGRQFSNSRSEMNVSTLELGDSALYLCASSQYLAGAAYNEQFFGPGTRLTVL.

The chain joins TRBV2 to TRBJ2-2, with D tentatively TRBD2 (6 bases). Trimming took 4 bases from V and 4 from J, leaving 13 bases between them. Germline-derived CDR1 and CDR2 are SNHLY and FYNNEI. This CDR3 has 15 residues. The CDR3 coding sequence is TGTGCCAGCAGTGTCACGGGAGCGGGCACCGGGGAGCTGTTTTTT. Translated: CASSVTGAGTGELFF.

The rearrangement uses TRBV10-2 and TRBJ1-2, with D unclear. Germline V gene lookup returns CDR1 WSHSY and CDR2 SAAADI. The CDR3 runs to 14 residues. Between the trimmed V and J ends, which lost 0 bases and 5 bases, there was a span of 10 bases. CDR3 sequence: CASSESTALYGYTF. In DNA form, the CDR3 reads TGCGCCAGCAGTGAGTCGACGGCACTTTATGGCTACACCTTC.

The V gene is TRBV7-3, the J gene TRBJ2-2, with TRBD1 identical over 10 bases. Germline CDR1 and CDR2: SGHTA and FQGTGA. Trimming cost V 5 bases and J 2 bases; bases outside gene matches: 2. The CDR3 is made up of 15 amino acids. The CDR3 reads CASSRTGGNTGELFF. The DNA for the CDR3 is TGTGCCAGCAGCCGGACAGGGGGTAACACCGGGGAGCTGTTTTTT.

This chain joins TRBV2 and TRBJ2-1; 9 positions match TRBD2. Germline CDR1 reads SNHLY; CDR2 reads FYNNEI. The CDR3 totals 15 residues. V dropped 7 bases and J dropped 5; count of bases not matched to a gene: 9. The CDR3 coding sequence is TGTGCCAGCATGCGGCGGGAGGGATTCGACAATGAGCAGTTCTTC. Protein sequence: CASMRREGFDNEQFF. Together with reference TRBV2 and TRBJ2-1, the CDR3 gives the full variable domain: EPEVTQTPSHQVTQMGQEVILRCVPISNHLYFYWYRQILGQKVEFLVSFYNNEISEKSEIFDDQFSVERPDGSNFTLKIRSTKLEDSAMYFCASMRREGFDNEQFFGPGTRLTVL.

This chain links TRBV27 with TRBJ1-1, with a tentative D call TRBD1 (5 bases). The V gene lost 3 bases and the J gene lost 4 bases, with 15 bases spanning the gap. CDR3 size: 15 residues. Germline V lookup: CDR1 MNHEY, CDR2 SMNVEV (reference sequence). The CDR3 spells CASSFGPSGGTEAFF. The CDR3 DNA follows: TGTGCCAGCAGTTTCGGGCCGTCCGGGGGCACTGAAGCTTTCTTT.